The rows below give T cell receptor beta chains drawn from one sample of a study of blood T cell repertoires in COVID-19. Assay used: immunoSEQ multiplex PCR; TCRdb lists only in-frame clones, some missing. Of around 270,000 clones in the sample, less than 90% were seen once. The material sequenced was peripheral blood. Receptor source: a woman aged 35 to 49 who had recovered from COVID-19. The CDR3 runs from the conserved cysteine through the conserved F or W. The D gene is left open where the match is weak. Rows give clone size only sometimes, using once, few, many, or a class for an expanded clone.

clone_size j_call d_call v_call cdr3_length cdr3_nt cdr3_aa
. TRBJ1-2 . TRBV28 12 TGTGCCAGCAGCCCCTCTAAGCATGGCTACACCTTC CASSPSKHGYTF
. TRBJ2-3 . TRBV19 12 TGTGCCAGTAGTTTTAGGGGAGATACGCAGTATTTT CASSFRGDTQYF
. TRBJ1-5 . TRBV6-7 16 TGTGCCAGCAGTTACGAGTCGGAGGGTAGCAATCAGCCCCAGCATTTT CASSYESEGSNQPQHF
. TRBJ1-2 . TRBV29-1 13 TGCAGCGTCCTCATACAGGGAGATGGTGGCTACACCTTC CSVLIQGDGGYTF
. TRBJ1-1 TRBD1 TRBV24-1 15 TGTGCCACCAGCTCGGACAGGAATGGGGGCACTGAAGCTTTCTTT CATSSDRNGGTEAFF
once TRBJ2-2 TRBD1 TRBV14 17 TGTGCCAGCAGCCAAACCGGCAGGGGGCTTAGCACCGGGGAGCTGTTTTTT CASSQTGRGLSTGELFF
once TRBJ2-7 TRBD1 TRBV5-1 16 TGCGCCAGCAGCTTCCGTTCGGGACAGCGCTCCTACGAGCAGTACTTC CASSFRSGQRSYEQYF
. TRBJ1-1 . TRBV28 15 TGTGCCAGCAACTCACAGGGAAGCTTGAACACTGAAGCTTTCTTT CASNSQGSLNTEAFF
. TRBJ2-3 . TRBV18 14 TGTGCCAGCTCACCTGCGGAGGGGACAGATACGCAGTATTTT CASSPAEGTDTQYF
few TRBJ1-1 . TRBV18 13 TGTGCCAGCTCACCACTCAAGAACACTGAAGCTTTCTTT CASSPLKNTEAFF
. TRBJ2-7 TRBD1 TRBV18 15 TGTGCCAGCTCACCCCAGGGGGATGAGCCCTACGAGCAGTACTTC CASSPQGDEPYEQYF
. TRBJ2-3 TRBD2 TRBV5-4 16 TGTGCCAGCAGTTGGGAAACTAGCGGGGCAACAGATACGCAGTATTTT CASSWETSGATDTQYF
. TRBJ1-5 . TRBV6-2/TRBV6-3 16 TGTGCCAGCAGTTCTACCAGGGGTTTCTTTGGTCAGCCCCAGCATTTT CASSSTRGFFGQPQHF
. TRBJ2-7 . TRBV5-1 15 TGCGCCAGCACCCCCGGACTCTTAAGCTCCTACGAGCAGTACTTC CASTPGLLSSYEQYF
. TRBJ2-7 . TRBV6-5 15 TGTGCCAGCAGGATGACAGGAGAGGGGGTATACGAGCAGTACTTC CASRMTGEGVYEQYF
. TRBJ2-7 . TRBV15 16 TGTGCCACCAGCAGAGATCGGGCAGGGTCCGGTTACGAGCAGTACTTC CATSRDRAGSGYEQYF
. TRBJ2-1 TRBD1 TRBV5-1 16 TGCGCCAGCAGCTTGGTGGGGGACAGGGATATCGATGAGCAGTTCTTC CASSLVGDRDIDEQFF
few TRBJ1-2 TRBD1 TRBV9 14 TGTGCCAGCAGCCCCGGACAGGGGGTCTATGGCTACACCTTC CASSPGQGVYGYTF
once TRBJ1-1 . TRBV28 16 TGTGCCAGCAGTCCGCAGTACGTTACAGGGAACACTGAAGCTTTCTTT CASSPQYVTGNTEAFF
. TRBJ1-5 . TRBV18 17 TGTGCCAGCCCATCCTGGACAGCGGCGTTACTTCATCAGCCCCAGCATTTT CASPSWTAALLHQPQHF
. TRBJ1-3 TRBD1 TRBV4-1 15 TGCGCCAGCAGCCCTTGGACAGGGGCAGGAAACACCATATATTTT CASSPWTGAGNTIYF
. TRBJ2-1 . TRBV10-1 17 TGCGCCAGCAGTGAGTCCGTCAGCTCGTCGGGGTACAATGAGCAGTTCTTC CASSESVSSSGYNEQFF
. TRBJ2-5 . TRBV3-1/TRBV3-2 13 TGTGCCAGCAGCCAAGCGGAGCGAGAGACCCAGTACTTC CASSQAERETQYF
. TRBJ2-1 TRBD2 TRBV5-6 13 TGTGCCAGCAGCTTTTTAGCGGGGGCTGAGCAGTTCTTC CASSFLAGAEQFF
. TRBJ2-1 TRBD2 TRBV28 16 TGTGCCAGCACCCTCCTATGGGGCGGGGGTTACAATGAGCAGTTCTTC CASTLLWGGGYNEQFF
. TRBJ2-1 . TRBV9 15 TGTGCCAGCAGCGTAGATGGTCAGGGTTGGAATGAGCAGTTCTTC CASSVDGQGWNEQFF
. TRBJ2-2 . TRBV6-2/TRBV6-3 14 TGTGCCAGCAGCCCAACAGGTTACACCGGGGAGCTGTTTTTT CASSPTGYTGELFF
. TRBJ1-3 . TRBV28 15 TGTGCCAGCAGTTTGCTCACAGGGTCTGGAAACACCATATATTTT CASSLLTGSGNTIYF
once TRBJ2-1 TRBD1 TRBV3-1/TRBV3-2 15 TGTGCCAGCAGCCTTGGACAGGGCGAAAGCAATGAGCAGTTCTTC CASSLGQGESNEQFF
. TRBJ2-1 TRBD1 TRBV19 15 TGTGCCAGTAGCCAGACAGGGGGCCCCTACAATGAGCAGTTCTTC CASSQTGGPYNEQFF
many TRBJ1-2 TRBD1 TRBV7-8 14 TGTGCCAGCAGCACCAGGACAGGGGGCGATGGCTACACCTTC CASSTRTGGDGYTF
few TRBJ1-1 TRBD1 TRBV2 14 TGTGCCAGCAGGGGACAGGGCTCGAACACTGAAGCTTTCTTT CASRGQGSNTEAFF
. TRBJ1-6 . TRBV6-2/TRBV6-3 18 TGTGCCAGCAGCCTACGCACCGGGGGTATGAATCTACTTTCACCCCTCCACTTT CASSLRTGGMNLLSPLHF
. TRBJ2-1 . TRBV11-2 15 TGTGCCAGCAGCTTAACCCCCGGGACTGACAATGAGCAGTTCTTC CASSLTPGTDNEQFF
few TRBJ2-1 TRBD2 TRBV11-2 15 TGTGCCAGCAGCTCGTTGCGGGGGGGCCGAGATGAGCAGTTCTTC CASSSLRGGRDEQFF